This TCR beta chain was recovered during a study of breast tumors, draining lymph nodes, adjacent tissues. For this clonotype: Its specificity is unknown. One end of the junction does not line up with germline, which may come from a read error.

TCRdb reprocessed the multiplex PCR reads with MiXCR, giving one entry per CDR3 protein. The table has more than 250,000 distinct CDR3 sequences, about 33% seen once. Findings and limits, study-wide: Tumor T cell lymph node origin was a supported hypothesis, not proven. Findings are consistent with lymph node origin and intratumoral expansion of most tumor T cells. Compared with lymph nodes, tumors were less diverse; compared with nontumor tissue, more.

Germline assignment: CDR1 SGHTS and CDR2 YDEGEE. There are 14 residues in the CDR3. Samples came from axillary lymph nodes draining the breast cancer. V and J are TRBV5-8 and TRBJ2-1; 7 bases align to TRBD2. This TCR was sampled from a female donor with breast cancer. Some clones in this sample may be carry-over from other donors' samples. Sequenced: axillary lymph node tissue. CDR3 protein: CASSLGLAFHEQCF. In nucleotides, the CDR3 is TGTGCCAGCAGCTTGGGACTAGCATTCCATGAGCAGTGCTTC.